These 9 T cell receptor beta chains were all obtained from the same sample, sequenced in a study of blood T cell repertoires in COVID-19. Sequencing was performed with immunoSEQ multiplex PCR; in TCRdb, only in-frame clones are kept and a portion is missing. The sample includes approximately 120,000 clones, approximately 85% of them seen just once. Sequenced material: peripheral blood. These TCRs come from a young man with COVID-19, enrolled during active disease.

The chain carries TRBV6-1 and TRBJ1-5, with D tentatively TRBD1 (6 bases). This CDR3 is built from 15 residues. Germline V gene lookup returns CDR1 MNHNS and CDR2 SASEGT. The V end was cut by 2 bases, the J end by 4 bases, with 12 bases between. CDR3 sequence reads: CASSEIGTRNQPQHF. CDR3 in DNA: TGTGCCAGCAGTGAAATTGGGACACGAAATCAGCCCCAGCATTTT.

The rearrangement uses TRBV6-2 or TRBV6-3 and TRBJ2-7; D is unclear. Germline CDR1 is MNHEY and CDR2 is SVGEGT. CDR3 size: 17 residues. V was clipped by 0 bases and J by 4 bases, with 19 bases between them. Here the CDR3 reads CASSYSEQRQREYEQYF. The CDR3 DNA sequence: TGTGCCAGCAGTTACTCGGAGCAGCGTCAGAGAGAATACGAGCAGTACTTC.

This clone has a handful of counts. This chain joins TRBV5-1 and TRBJ1-6; D is uncertain. V dropped 0 bases and J dropped 5 bases, with 6 bases sitting between them. The CDR3 has 14 amino acids. Germline V gene sequence: CDR1 SGHRS, CDR2 YFSETQ. In DNA form, the CDR3 reads TGCGCCAGCAGCTTGGGAGGGAATAATTCACCCCTCCACTTT. It yields the protein CASSLGGNNSPLHF.

The CDR3: CASSIGTAYGGEKLFF. DNA for the CDR3: TGTGCCAGCAGTATCGGGACAGCCTACGGGGGTGAAAAACTGTTTTTT. The chain links TRBV6-6 to TRBJ1-4; 7 bases fit TRBD1. Trimming removed 5 bases from V and 7 bases from J; junction bases left unmatched: 13. There are 16 residues in the CDR3. The germline V gene has CDR1 MNHNY and CDR2 SVGAGI (reference sequence).

The chain joins TRBV6-4 to TRBJ2-1; 7 bases map to TRBD2. CDR1 and CDR2 (germline): MRHNA, SNTAGT. The V gene end was trimmed by 4 bases and the J gene end by 6 bases; junction bases not matched to a gene: 6. This CDR3 is 14 amino acids long. CDR3 region: CASSGGEGGNEQFF. The CDR3 region has the DNA TGTGCCAGCAGTGGCGGGGAGGGTGGCAATGAGCAGTTCTTC.

The V call is TRBV7-9, the J call TRBJ2-3, with TRBD2 as a possible D gene (6 bases). This CDR3 has 16 residues. Germline V gives CDR1 SEHNR, CDR2 FQNEAQ (reference sequence). V was pared by 4 bases and J by 2 bases, with 16 bases between. In DNA form, the CDR3 reads TGTGCCAGCAGCTCATCGGGGGAGTGGGACACAGATACGCAGTATTTT. It specifies CASSSSGEWDTDTQYF. Full variable domain (outside the CDR3, taken from reference TRBV7-9 and TRBJ2-3): DTGVSQNPRHKITKRGQNVTFRCDPISEHNRLYWYRQTLGQGPEFLTYFQNEAQLEKSRLLSDRFSAERPKGSFSTLEIQRTEQGDSAMYLCASSSSGEWDTDTQYFGPGTRLTVL.

The chain is built from TRBV5-1 and TRBJ2-7; D may be TRBD2 (6 bases). CDR1 SGHRS and CDR2 YFSETQ come from the germline V gene. This CDR3 region has 14 residues. With 4 bases removed from V and 2 bases from J, the gap between germline ends came to 13 bases. The CDR3 region is CASSGRSEAYEQYF. CDR3 in DNA: TGCGCCAGCAGCGGGAGGAGTGAAGCCTACGAGCAGTACTTC.

The rearrangement uses TRBV6-1 and TRBJ2-7; no clear D. Trimming stripped 3 bases from V and 0 bases from J, with 6 bases between. Germline-derived CDR1 and CDR2 are MNHNS and SASEGT. There are 13 residues in the CDR3. The CDR3 protein is CASSDRFSYEQYF. The CDR3 nucleotides are TGTGCCAGCAGTGACAGGTTCTCCTACGAGCAGTACTTC.

V usage is TRBV7-2 and J usage is TRBJ2-3; 15 nucleotides line up with TRBD2. V shed 3 bases, J shed 2 bases, and the junction held 3 bases outside the gene matches. Germline CDR1 is SGHTA and CDR2 is FQGNSA. The CDR3 spans 17 residues. The CDR3 sequence is CASSLGLAGGLTDTQYF. The CDR3 nucleotides are TGTGCCAGCAGCTTGGGACTAGCGGGGGGCCTCACAGATACGCAGTATTTT. Based on the CDR3 plus reference TRBV7-2 and TRBJ2-3, the full variable domain is GAGVSQSPSNKVTEKGKDVELRCDPISGHTALYWYRQSLGQGLEFLIYFQGNSAPDKSGLPSDRFSAERTGGSVSTLTIQRTQQEDSAVYLCASSLGLAGGLTDTQYFGPGTRLTVL.